A selection of T cell receptor beta chains follows, all from one sample in a study of CD8 T cells in Susac syndrome. TCRdb re-analysed the immunoSEQ multiplex PCR reads in MiXCR, keeping a single row per CDR3 protein. The table records 330,000 or so distinct CDR3 sequences, 85% of them present only once. Input material: CD8+ T cells from PBMCs. The receptors derive from a human donor with multiple sclerosis. Both conserved end residues are part of each CDR3. A D gene is named only where the DNA matches it firmly. Expanded clones are given a class, and other clones once, few, many or no size at all.

TRBV9	.	.	TRBJ2-1	TGTGCCAGCAGCGCCGCGTCCTACAATGAGCAGTTCTTC	CASSAASYNEQFF
TRBV28	.	.	TRBJ2-3	TGTGCCAGCAGTTACAGGGCTATTAGCACAGATACGCAGTATTTT	CASSYRAISTDTQYF
TRBV5-6	.	.	TRBJ1-1	TGTGCCAGCAGCCCCGGGACACCGAACACTGAAGCTTTCTTT	CASSPGTPNTEAFF
TRBV5-1	.	.	TRBJ1-1	TGCGCCAGCAGCTGGAAACAGGGAAGGAACACTGAAGCTTTCTTT	CASSWKQGRNTEAFF
TRBV28	.	few	TRBJ1-5	TGTGCCAGCAGTTTAACGGGCTTCGGCAATCAGCCCCAGCATTTT	CASSLTGFGNQPQHF
TRBV12-3/TRBV12-4	.	.	TRBJ2-1	TGTGCCAGCAGTTTGGTAGCGGACAGTTACAATGAGCAGTTCTTC	CASSLVADSYNEQFF
TRBV6-5	.	.	TRBJ1-4	TGTGCCAGCAGCCCCTGGAGGGGAGGGGAAAAACTGTTTTTT	CASSPWRGGEKLFF
TRBV12-3/TRBV12-4	.	.	TRBJ1-1	TGTGCCAGCAGTTTCCTCGGACGGACGGAAGCTTTCTTT	CASSFLGRTEAFF
TRBV30	.	once	TRBJ1-2	TGTGCCTGGAGAGGCTCGTCGATCTCTTCCTATGGCTACACCTTC	CAWRGSSISSYGYTF
TRBV20-1	.	.	TRBJ2-1	TGCAGTGCAGATCGTTTTGGGGATGAGCAGTTCTTC	CSADRFGDEQFF
TRBV9	.	.	TRBJ2-1	TGTGCCAGCAGCGTCTCGGGTGTGAAGGATGAGCAGTTCTTC	CASSVSGVKDEQFF
TRBV5-6	TRBD2	once	TRBJ2-1	TGTGCCAGCAGCTTGGGGACTAGCGGGAGGGTCCAGTTCTTC	CASSLGTSGRVQFF
TRBV4-3	TRBD1	.	TRBJ1-2	TGCGCCAGCAGCCAAGATCGAAGCGCCCTGCAGGGGGAATATGGCTACACCTTC	CASSQDRSALQGEYGYTF
TRBV27	.	.	TRBJ2-1	TGTGCCAGCAGTTATGGGACAACCCCAGACAATGAGCAGTTCTTC	CASSYGTTPDNEQFF
TRBV5-1	TRBD1	.	TRBJ1-1	TGCGCCAGCAGCAGAGACACAGGGGTGACTGACGCTTTCTTT	CASSRDTGVTDAFF
TRBV4-1	.	.	TRBJ2-5	TGCGCCAGCAGCCCAAGGGAGGTAAACCAAGAGACCCAGTACTTC	CASSPREVNQETQYF
TRBV11-2	TRBD2	.	TRBJ2-1	TGTGCCAGCAGCACCTCCGGACTAGCGGGAGTTAGTGAGCAGTTCTTC	CASSTSGLAGVSEQFF
TRBV29-1	.	.	TRBJ2-1	TGCAGCGTTTTGGGGACACTTGGCGATGAGCAGTTCTTC	CSVLGTLGDEQFF
TRBV15	TRBD2	once	TRBJ2-2	TGTGCCACCAGCACCCCCTCTGGGACTAGCTATTTCGCGAACACCGGGGAGCTGTTTTTT	CATSTPSGTSYFANTGELFF